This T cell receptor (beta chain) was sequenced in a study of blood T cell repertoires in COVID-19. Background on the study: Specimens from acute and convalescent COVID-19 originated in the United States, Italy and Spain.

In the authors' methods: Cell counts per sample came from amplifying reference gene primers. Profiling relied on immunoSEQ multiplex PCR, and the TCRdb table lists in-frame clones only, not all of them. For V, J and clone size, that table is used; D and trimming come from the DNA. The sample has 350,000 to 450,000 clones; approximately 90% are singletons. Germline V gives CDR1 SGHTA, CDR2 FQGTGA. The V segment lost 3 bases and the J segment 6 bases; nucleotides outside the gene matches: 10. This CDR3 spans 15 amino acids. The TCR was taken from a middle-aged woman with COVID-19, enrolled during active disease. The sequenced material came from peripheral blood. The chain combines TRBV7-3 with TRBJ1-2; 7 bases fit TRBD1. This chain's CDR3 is CASSFTGDGVNGYTF. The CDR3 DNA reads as TGTGCCAGCAGCTTTACAGGGGACGGGGTGAATGGCTACACCTTC.